Listed below are T cell receptor beta chains from one sample, sequenced in a study of beta chain features in type 1 diabetes. Using immunoSEQ multiplex PCR, the repertoire was profiled, and TCRdb retains in-frame clones only, with some absent. In the table there are 300,000 or so clones, around 8% of which are singletons. Input material: central memory CD4+ T cells from blood. These receptor sequences come from a woman aged 18-35 years in good health. Both conserved end residues are trimmed from each CDR3. Rows may omit the clone size; those that give it use once, few, many or a size class.

abundance,v_gene,CDR3aa
few,TRBV28,ASRSEGLARYEQY
.,TRBV21-1,ASRAEQY
few,TRBV10-2,ASGRTSGSINRNEQF
.,TRBV2,ASSVVAGVSEQF
few,TRBV11-2,ASSLDLWGATGELF
.,TRBV2,ASSEQGSVYGYT
few,TRBV10-3,ASRGNAGGEQY
.,TRBV29-1,SVPGQGVSEAF
few,TRBV5-4,ASSGTSGRMY
many,TRBV7-6,ASSLVESATGELF
many,TRBV5-1,ASSSRTGQGNEQF
few,TRBV28,ASQNSGNTIY
.,TRBV7-7,ASSYGTRTDNTMGSGANVLT
many,TRBV19,ASSGQLGNEQF
.,TRBV7-6,ASSLSSDRGRYEQY
many,TRBV4-3,ASSQNSGARIETQY
.,TRBV11-2,ASTKPGTGGVEQY
.,TRBV7-2,ASSLVDTQY
few,TRBV7-2,ASSLGSAGPRGETQY
few,TRBV19,ASKRVGGPSSYNEQF
.,TRBV29-1,SVEPNDLQGANGYT
few,TRBV15,ATSRDSTRRNEQF
few,TRBV6-5,ASSYSSGNEQETQY
few,TRBV7-3,ASSLLGGPDTQY
few,TRBV7-3,ASSLQTSYEQY
.,TRBV15,ATSTGGVVEQY
few,TRBV29-1,SALGLAGDRSYEQY
.,TRBV29-1,SVEPGTSGSGTQY
few,TRBV29-1,SVTRWDEQF
few,TRBV29-1,SVEPWDRGLFGEQF
few,TRBV6-1,ASSDRTSGSLTDTQY
.,TRBV2,ASSVGTQY
few,TRBV7-9,ASSLWTSGDYEQY
few,TRBV18,ASSPRKGTEEAQY
.,TRBV7-2,ASSLRGNQPQH
many,TRBV9,ASSAGPWAETQY
few,TRBV6-5,ASRITGGDTEAF
few,TRBV7-8,ASSITGIQETQY
.,TRBV27,ASSFQGVRPGANVLT
few,TRBV28,ASSPDRGRRY
few,TRBV7-3,ASSLDPGGHYGYT
few,TRBV7-9,ASSQAQGGGYGYT
.,TRBV5-6,ASSRAVGERTEAF
many,TRBV6-5,ASSYGTGRTEAF
.,TRBV11-2,ASSRQMNTEAF
few,TRBV15,ATSRDPGGPETQY
.,TRBV18,ASSEKNTGELF
.,TRBV27,ASRGTSGDEQY
many,TRBV5-4,ASGLGPGNTIY
few,TRBV19,ASTQDRSNYGYT
many,TRBV27,ASSSLVGANVLT
many,TRBV6-6,ASSYPDRGLGF
.,TRBV29-1,SAGSSNEQY
.,TRBV6-5,ASSIRSTSTDTQY
few,TRBV6-6,ASRNEKLF
many,TRBV6-4,ASSAAPGGPQF
few,TRBV11-1,ASSFPGSAREQF
.,TRBV28,ASSLWGAGTGELF
.,TRBV7-2,ASSLGTSGNTDTQY
many,TRBV5-4,ASSSGQGAWNEQF